These T cell receptor beta chains were read from a single sample in a study of T cell responses to AZD1222 COVID-19 vaccine. Method: immunoSEQ multiplex PCR; TCRdb's copy keeps in-frame clones and lacks some. The table has roughly 120,000 clones, 85% to 90% seen once. This sample comprised peripheral blood, obtained on day 0 of AZD1222 vaccination. The receptors were gathered from an adult in good health. The CDR3 runs from the conserved cysteine through the conserved F or W. D genes are given only for firm matches. Size is stated for part of the rows, as once, few or many counts, or as a class when the clone is expanded.

clone_size j_call d_call v_call cdr3_aa cdr3_nt
. TRBJ1-1 TRBD1 TRBV2 CASSGEGASEAFF TGTGCCAGCAGTGGGGAGGGGGCTTCTGAAGCTTTCTTT
. TRBJ2-3 . TRBV11-3 CASSLGNAASTDTQYF TGTGCCAGCAGCTTAGGAAACGCGGCTAGCACAGATACGCAGTATTTT
few TRBJ1-2 TRBD1 TRBV4-2 CASTVQGGNYGYTF TGTGCCAGCACCGTCCAGGGGGGAAACTATGGCTACACCTTC
. TRBJ2-7 . TRBV6-5 CASRGSGGYEQYF TGTGCCAGCAGGGGGTCCGGGGGCTACGAGCAGTACTTC
. TRBJ1-2 TRBD1 TRBV7-9 CASSPSPGTGITNYGYTF TGTGCCAGCAGCCCCAGTCCCGGGACAGGGATCACTAACTATGGCTACACCTTC
. TRBJ2-7 . TRBV6-5 CASRGTRGLYEQYF TGTGCCAGCAGGGGGACGCGGGGGCTCTACGAGCAGTACTTC
. TRBJ1-2 . TRBV19 CASSIVGGVANYGYTF TGTGCCAGTAGTATAGTAGGAGGCGTTGCTAACTATGGCTACACCTTC
. TRBJ2-7 TRBD2 TRBV19 CASSIAASGLYEQYF TGTGCCAGTAGTATAGCTGCTAGCGGTCTCTACGAGCAGTACTTC
once TRBJ1-2 . TRBV6-5 CASSPSGGYGYTF TGTGCCAGCAGTCCTTCGGGGGGCTATGGCTACACCTTC
. TRBJ2-1 . TRBV12-2 CASRCGASGNEQFF TGTGCAAGTCGCTGCGGGGCTAGCGGGAATGAGCAGTTCTTC
. TRBJ1-1 . TRBV3-1/TRBV3-2 CASSQDSGGARAFF TGTGCCAGCAGCCAAGATTCTGGGGGTGCGAGAGCTTTCTTT
. TRBJ1-1 TRBD1 TRBV6-6 CASSADRGQTEAFF TGTGCCAGCAGTGCCGACAGGGGGCAAACTGAAGCTTTCTTT
. TRBJ2-3 TRBD2 TRBV9 CTSSTRQLAGVTNTQYF TGTACCAGCAGCACCAGACAGCTAGCGGGGGTTACAAATACGCAGTATTTT
. TRBJ1-5 . TRBV3-1/TRBV3-2 CASSRGLGDNQPQHF TGTGCCAGCAGCCGGGGGTTGGGGGACAATCAGCCCCAGCATTTT
few TRBJ2-3 . TRBV10-3 CAISERGRNSTDTQYF TGTGCCATCAGTGAGAGGGGACGGAATAGCACAGATACGCAGTATTTT
. TRBJ1-1 . TRBV7-2 CASSLTLGLNTEAFF TGTGCCAGCAGCTTAACATTGGGCTTGAACACTGAAGCTTTCTTT
. TRBJ2-3 TRBD2 TRBV5-4 CASSGKLAGGRNTQYF TGTGCCAGCAGCGGTAAACTAGCGGGGGGGCGGAATACGCAGTATTTT
few TRBJ2-7 TRBD2 TRBV27 CASAWSGRGAGEQYF TGTGCCAGCGCATGGAGCGGGAGAGGTGCGGGGGAGCAGTACTTC
. TRBJ2-1 TRBD2 TRBV15 CATSRGPAGGLWNEQFF TGTGCCACCAGCAGAGGCCCAGCGGGGGGGCTATGGAATGAGCAGTTCTTC
once TRBJ2-1 TRBD2 TRBV18 CASSPPPRGDEQFF TGTGCCAGCTCACCACCGCCCCGGGGGGACGAGCAGTTCTTC
. TRBJ2-2 TRBD1 TRBV6-2/TRBV6-3 CASSRRDRGRAGELFF TGTGCCAGCAGCCGCCGAGACAGGGGAAGGGCCGGGGAGCTGTTTTTT
. TRBJ1-6 TRBD1 TRBV7-8 CASSLGQGRSPLHF TGTGCCAGCAGCCTCGGACAGGGCAGGTCACCCCTCCACTTT
. TRBJ2-3 TRBD1 TRBV7-2 CASSPRPGTGPSTDTQYF TGTGCCAGCAGCCCCCGGCCCGGGACAGGTCCTAGCACAGATACGCAGTATTTT
once TRBJ1-1 . TRBV30 CAWSPGQGVEAFF TGTGCCTGGAGTCCGGGGCAGGGTGTGGAAGCTTTCTTT
. TRBJ1-2 . TRBV19 CASLQWVGSNYGYTF TGTGCCAGTTTACAGTGGGTTGGCAGTAACTATGGCTACACCTTC
. TRBJ2-2 . TRBV5-1 CASSLRGPNTGELFF TGCGCCAGCAGCTTGAGGGGCCCGAACACCGGGGAGCTGTTTTTT
. TRBJ2-5 TRBD2 TRBV3-1/TRBV3-2 CASSPGLAGGQETQYF TGTGCCAGCAGCCCGGGACTAGCGGGAGGGCAAGAGACCCAGTACTTC
. TRBJ2-5 . TRBV28 CASSWSIGETQYF TGTGCCAGCAGCTGGTCGATTGGGGAGACCCAGTACTTC
. TRBJ1-1 . TRBV18 CASSPGGFTEAFF TGTGCCAGCTCACCGGGGGGATTCACTGAAGCTTTCTTT
. TRBJ2-1 TRBD1 TRBV6-4 CASSVGDRGADEQFF TGTGCCAGCAGTGTTGGGGACAGGGGGGCCGATGAGCAGTTCTTC
once TRBJ1-1 . TRBV2 CASRISLNTEAFF TGTGCCAGCAGAATCAGCCTGAACACTGAAGCTTTCTTT
. TRBJ1-2 . TRBV6-5 CASSYSTAPLNYGYTF TGTGCCAGCAGTTACTCTACGGCACCCCTGAACTATGGCTACACCTTC
. TRBJ2-7 . TRBV29-1 CSVEVTGSYEQYF TGCAGCGTTGAGGTGACGGGATCCTACGAGCAGTACTTC
. TRBJ1-2 TRBD1 TRBV6-5 CASNPTGNYGYTF TGTGCCAGCAACCCGACAGGGAACTATGGCTACACCTTC
. TRBJ1-5 . TRBV5-6 CASSLVGGRNQPQHF TGTGCCAGCAGCTTGGTGGGGGGTCGGAATCAGCCCCAGCATTTT
. TRBJ1-2 TRBD1 TRBV4-1 CASSLNDRGGYGYTF TGCGCCAGCAGCCTAAACGACAGGGGAGGCTATGGCTACACCTTC